A selection of T cell receptor beta chains follows, all from one sample in a study of T cells in Graves' hyperthyroidism and ophthalmopathy. From the multiplex PCR reads, TCRdb called clonotypes with MiXCR, one entry per CDR3 protein. The sample carries more than 500,000 distinct CDR3 sequences, roughly a sixth recorded once. Sequenced material: blood. Receptors originate from a woman aged 25 to 39 with Graves' ophthalmopathy. Each CDR3 is given with its conserved first and last residue. A D gene is named only where the DNA matches it firmly. Part of the rows lack a size; the others show once, few, many or a class for expanded clones.

size	V	D	J	CDR3	DNA
.	TRBV29-1	.	TRBJ2-3	CSGGALRPTDTQYF	TGCAGCGGGGGGGCACTACGCCCCACAGATACGCAGTATTTT
many	TRBV2	.	TRBJ1-5	CASTPGLNQPQHF	TGTGCCAGCACTCCGGGGTTAAATCAGCCCCAGCATTTT
many	TRBV7-8	.	TRBJ2-3	CASSSTRSTDTQYF	TGTGCCAGCAGCTCCACGCGGTCCACAGATACGCAGTATTTT
many	TRBV20-1	.	TRBJ1-5	CSARVPNQPQHF	TGCAGTGCTAGAGTCCCGAATCAGCCCCAGCATTTT
many	TRBV20-1	TRBD1	TRBJ2-7	CSARISGTGGYEQYF	TGCAGTGCTAGAATCTCCGGGACAGGGGGCTACGAGCAGTACTTC
.	TRBV27	.	TRBJ1-5	CASKVGGQPQHF	TGTGCCAGCAAAGTGGGTGGTCAGCCCCAGCATTTT
few	TRBV19	.	TRBJ1-5	CASSIWWNQPQHF	TGTGCCAGTAGTATTTGGTGGAATCAGCCCCAGCATTTT
many	TRBV2	.	TRBJ2-7	CASSADSQGLSEQYF	TGTGCCAGCAGCGCGGACAGCCAGGGGTTATCCGAGCAGTACTTC
many	TRBV28	TRBD2	TRBJ2-7	CASSTRLAGLYEQYF	TGTGCCAGCAGTACACGACTAGCGGGTCTGTACGAGCAGTACTTC
.	TRBV7-2	TRBD1	TRBJ2-7	CASRDRDRGHEQYF	TGTGCCAGCAGGGACCGGGACAGGGGCCACGAGCAGTACTTC
many	TRBV11-3	.	TRBJ1-1	CASSRGQLTEAFF	TGTGCCAGCAGCCGTGGACAACTAACTGAAGCTTTCTTT
many	TRBV11-1	.	TRBJ2-7	CASSFTTWGSAYEQYF	TGTGCCAGCAGCTTTACGACCTGGGGCAGCGCCTACGAGCAGTACTTC
many	TRBV3-1	TRBD1	TRBJ1-1	CASSQMDRTTEAFF	TGTGCCAGCAGCCAGATGGACAGGACGACTGAAGCTTTCTTT
many	TRBV28	TRBD1	TRBJ2-5	CASSLGTGDRETQYF	TGTGCCAGCAGTTTAGGGACAGGGGACCGGGAGACCCAGTACTTC
.	TRBV13	.	TRBJ1-2	CASRATGESYGYTF	TGTGCCAGCAGAGCCACCGGGGAATCCTATGGCTACACCTTC
many	TRBV6-6	.	TRBJ1-5	CASSYLLSIRETNQPQHF	TGTGCCAGCAGTTACCTCTTAAGTATCCGGGAAACGAATCAGCCCCAGCATTTT
few	TRBV28	.	TRBJ2-4	CASSLPPRGKNIQYF	TGTGCCAGCAGTTTACCCCCCCGGGGCAAAAACATTCAGTACTTC
.	TRBV6-1	.	TRBJ2-2	CASSVTHGESYTGELFF	TGTGCCAGCAGTGTCACCCACGGGGAAAGTTACACCGGGGAGCTGTTTTTT
many	TRBV7-2	TRBD1	TRBJ2-3	CASSYDRARTDTQYF	TGTGCCAGCAGCTATGACAGGGCCCGCACAGATACGCAGTATTTT
many	TRBV3-1	TRBD2	TRBJ2-1	CASSQVSGSEQFF	TGTGCCAGCAGCCAGGTTAGCGGGTCTGAGCAGTTCTTC
.	TRBV28	.	TRBJ2-7	CASTPLGDSYEQYF	TGTGCCTCAACTCCCCTAGGGGACTCCTACGAGCAGTACTTC
few	TRBV27	.	TRBJ2-2	CASSLPPATLGLNTGELFF	TGTGCCAGCAGTCTCCCCCCGGCCACCTTAGGACTTAACACCGGGGAGCTGTTTTTT
many	TRBV6-2/TRBV6-3	.	TRBJ1-1	CASTYPGGTEAFF	TGTGCCAGCACTTACCCGGGAGGCACTGAAGCTTTCTTT
few	TRBV20-1	TRBD1	TRBJ2-7	CSARLAGQGAVYEQYF	TGCAGTGCTAGATTAGCTGGACAGGGCGCAGTCTACGAGCAGTACTTC
.	TRBV5-1	.	TRBJ2-5	CASSLAGQSMRETQYF	TGCGCCAGCAGCTTGGCGGGACAATCTATGAGGGAGACCCAGTACTTC
few	TRBV7-9	.	TRBJ2-1	CASSLDQGDEQFF	TGTGCCAGCAGCTTAGATCAGGGAGATGAGCAGTTCTTC
many	TRBV5-1	TRBD1	TRBJ2-1	CASSLGTGGLDEQFF	TGCGCCAGCAGCTTGGGGACAGGGGGCTTAGATGAGCAGTTCTTC
.	TRBV3-1	.	TRBJ2-5	CASSPLAQKETQYF	TGTGCCAGCAGCCCCCTGGCACAGAAAGAGACCCAGTACTTC
many	TRBV20-1	.	TRBJ2-1	CSATRAGRSNEQFF	TGCAGTGCTACCCGGGCGGGAAGGAGCAATGAGCAGTTCTTC
many	TRBV3-1	.	TRBJ1-1	CASTGETTEAFF	TGTGCCAGCACAGGGGAAACCACTGAAGCTTTCTTT
many	TRBV20-1	.	TRBJ1-5	CSAQTGRGNQPQHF	TGCAGTGCCCAGACAGGTAGGGGCAATCAGCCCCAGCATTTT
many	TRBV2	.	TRBJ2-7	CASSPQREGAEQYF	TGTGCCAGCAGTCCCCAACGGGAGGGGGCCGAGCAGTACTTC
.	TRBV7-3	.	TRBJ2-7	CASSLSLGTEQYF	TGTGCCAGCAGCTTAAGTTTGGGGACCGAGCAGTACTTC
.	TRBV4-3	TRBD1	TRBJ1-3	CASSQERQGHSGNTIYF	TGCGCCAGCAGCCAAGAAAGACAGGGTCATTCTGGAAACACCATATATTTT
many	TRBV13	TRBD1	TRBJ2-7	CASSRPGQGSYEQYF	TGTGCCAGCAGCCGTCCGGGACAGGGGTCCTACGAGCAGTACTTC
few	TRBV7-2	TRBD1	TRBJ2-6	CASSSTGQGSSGANVLTF	TGTGCCAGCAGCTCAACCGGACAGGGTTCCTCTGGGGCCAACGTCCTGACTTTC
.	TRBV4-3	TRBD2	TRBJ2-1	CASSPFTSGSGVVQFF	TGCGCCAGCAGCCCCTTTACTAGCGGGAGTGGGGTTGTGCAGTTCTTC
many	TRBV15	TRBD2	TRBJ2-1	CATSRDWMSAGGRDEQFF	TGTGCCACCAGCAGAGATTGGATGTCGGCGGGAGGGCGGGATGAGCAGTTCTTC
few	TRBV20-1	.	TRBJ1-5	CSARTAPSNQPQHF	TGCAGTGCCAGGACGGCCCCCAGCAATCAGCCCCAGCATTTT
many	TRBV2	.	TRBJ2-1	CASSEAQLESYNEQFF	TGTGCCAGCAGTGAAGCGCAACTAGAATCCTACAATGAGCAGTTCTTC
many	TRBV20-1	TRBD2	TRBJ2-1	CSARGLAGVWDEQFF	TGCAGTGCTAGAGGGCTAGCGGGAGTCTGGGATGAGCAGTTCTTC
.	TRBV6-2/TRBV6-3	.	TRBJ2-1	CASSSYPRPYNGQFF	TGTGCCAGCAGCTCGTACCCGCGGCCCTACAATGGGCAGTTCTTC
many	TRBV20-1	.	TRBJ2-5	CSARASTQETQYF	TGCAGTGCTAGAGCCAGCACCCAGGAGACCCAGTACTTC
few	TRBV7-8	.	TRBJ2-2	CASSLVMAGSPLTGELFF	TGTGCCAGCAGCTTAGTCATGGCGGGTTCACCCCTTACCGGGGAGCTGTTTTTT
many	TRBV5-1	TRBD2	TRBJ2-1	CASSLEGLAGDEQFF	TGCGCCAGCAGCTTGGAGGGACTAGCGGGAGATGAGCAGTTCTTC
many	TRBV30	.	TRBJ2-5	CAWSEGVVQETQYF	TGTGCCTGGAGTGAGGGGGTGGTACAAGAGACCCAGTACTTC
many	TRBV3-1	.	TRBJ2-7	CASSQDLQREQYF	TGTGCCAGCAGCCAAGACCTCCAGCGGGAGCAGTACTTC
few	TRBV7-9	.	TRBJ2-1	CASRSGTRYRNEQFF	TGTGCCAGCCGCTCCGGGACACGATACCGCAATGAGCAGTTCTTC
.	TRBV6-1	TRBD1	TRBJ2-7	CATSGQPTYEQYF	TGTGCCACGTCGGGACAGCCTACCTACGAGCAGTACTTC
many	TRBV6-6	TRBD2	TRBJ2-7	CASSYSTSGYEQYF	TGTGCCAGCAGTTACTCGACTAGCGGCTACGAGCAGTACTTC
many	TRBV5-1	TRBD2	TRBJ2-1	CASSRLAGGSSPYNEQFF	TGCGCCAGCAGCCGACTAGCGGGAGGATCTTCACCATACAATGAGCAGTTCTTC